A single sample is the source of the 23 T cell receptor beta chains below, sequenced in a study of blood T cell repertoires in COVID-19. The protocol was immunoSEQ multiplex PCR, while the TCRdb copy is restricted to in-frame clones and leaves out a portion. The sample lists 60,000 to 85,000 clones; roughly four fifths were seen once. The sample consisted of peripheral blood. These TCRs come from a man between 65 and 80 years old with acute or convalescent COVID-19.

CDR3 bases: TGTGCCAGCAGCGCCGGCGGCGGGAGTAGGGACGAGCAGTACTTC. As protein: CASSAGGGSRDEQYF. V usage is TRBV9 and J usage is TRBJ2-7; 7 bases are a match to TRBD2. Germline loops: CDR1 SGDLS, CDR2 YYNGEE. With V trimmed by 3 bases and J by 5 bases, 11 bases remained unmatched. The CDR3 sequence is 15 residues long. The entire variable domain, with the rest obtained from reference TRBV9 and TRBJ2-7, is as follows: DSGVTQTPKHLITATGQRVTLRCSPRSGDLSVYWYQQSLDQGLQFLIQYYNGEERAKGNILERFSAQQFPDLHSELNLSSLELGDSALYFCASSAGGGSRDEQYFGPGTRLTVT.

The chain has TRBV9 and TRBJ2-2, with D uncertain. The V and J ends lost 0 bases and 4 bases respectively, with 4 bases between them. CDR3 size: 13 residues. CDR1 and CDR2 (germline): SGDLS, YYNGEE. The CDR3 is CASSVASTGELFF. DNA of the CDR3: TGTGCCAGCAGCGTAGCCTCCACCGGGGAGCTGTTTTTT.

The chain combines TRBV3-1 (or the pseudogene TRBV3-2) with TRBJ2-5, with D possibly matching TRBD2 (6 bases). Trimming took off 0 bases at V and 1 base at J, with 12 bases between the two ends. The CDR3 contains 16 residues. Germline CDR1 and CDR2: LGHDT and YNNKEL (reference sequence). The CDR3 coding sequence is TGTGCCAGCAGCCAAGACGGTGGAGGGCCCCAAGAGACCCAGTACTTC. It yields the protein CASSQDGGGPQETQYF.

The V call is TRBV6-6, the J call TRBJ2-7; a possible D gene is TRBD1 (6 bases). This CDR3 is 14 amino acids long. Germline values: CDR1 MNHNY, CDR2 SVGAGI (reference sequence). V dropped 5 bases and J dropped 3 bases, with 14 bases sitting between them. The CDR3 reads CASSETGELYEQYF. The CDR3 nucleotides read TGTGCCAGCAGTGAGACAGGAGAGCTCTACGAGCAGTACTTC.

The V gene is TRBV3-1 (or the pseudogene TRBV3-2), the J gene TRBJ2-2; a possible D gene is TRBD1 (5 bases). The CDR3 consists of 17 residues. CDR1 is LGHDT and CDR2 is YNNKEL in the germline V gene (reference sequence). V lost 4 bases, J lost 4 bases, and 19 bases lay in between. The CDR3 DNA follows: TGTGCCAGCAGCCCAGGGTCCGGGCAGCCGGTCACCGGGGAGCTGTTTTTT. This sequence encodes CASSPGSGQPVTGELFF.

V and J are TRBV6-6 and TRBJ1-2; D is unclear. V was pared by 6 bases and J by 3 bases, with 5 bases between. The CDR3 runs 11 residues. Germline V lookup: CDR1 MNHNY, CDR2 SVGAGI (reference sequence). CDR3 coding DNA: TGTGCCAGCAGCCCGGACTATGGCTACACCTTC. Translation: CASSPDYGYTF.

The chain combines TRBV6-2 or TRBV6-3 with TRBJ1-5; D is unclear. Germline V gene lookup returns CDR1 MNHEY and CDR2 SVGEGT. The CDR3 runs to 15 residues. V lost 5 bases to trimming and J lost 2 bases, with 13 bases between them. CDR3 nucleotide sequence: TGTGCCAGCAGTCCCCGATCCGGAGGCAATCAGCCCCAGCATTTT. The encoded protein is CASSPRSGGNQPQHF.

The chain recombines TRBV19 with TRBJ1-5; D gene unclear. The CDR3 contains 15 residues. Between the trimmed V and J ends, which lost 4 bases and 4 bases, there was a span of 14 bases. Germline loops: CDR1 LNHDA, CDR2 SQIVND (reference sequence). CDR3 sequence (DNA): TGTGCCAGTAGTAACCCTCAATCGGGGAATCAGCCCCAGCATTTT. Translated, it gives CASSNPQSGNQPQHF.

The rearrangement joins TRBV10-2 to TRBJ2-7; 15 bases fit TRBD2. The CDR3 contains 15 residues. Germline assignment: CDR1 WSHSY and CDR2 SAAADI. J gave up 4 bases and V 4 bases, and 2 bases lay outside the gene matches. CDR3 amino acids: CASSGGTSGRYEQYF. The CDR3 DNA sequence: TGCGCCAGCAGTGGGGGGACTAGCGGGAGGTACGAGCAGTACTTC.

The chain links TRBV5-4 to TRBJ2-1; 7 nucleotides align to TRBD1. CDR3 length: 14 amino acids. The germline V gene has CDR1 SGHNT and CDR2 YYREEE (reference sequence). V lost 4 bases and J lost 4; bases outside the gene matches: 5. CDR3 region: CASSHRDSYNEQFF. CDR3 nucleotides: TGTGCCAGCAGCCACCGGGACAGTTACAATGAGCAGTTCTTC.

The rearrangement joins TRBV24-1 to TRBJ2-1; 9 bases map to TRBD1. Germline CDR1 KGHDR, CDR2 SFDVKD. Losses at the gene ends were 4 bases for V and 8 bases for J; bases not matched to a gene: 11. This CDR3 has 16 residues. The DNA for the CDR3 is TGTGCCACCAGTGACTCCGGGACAGGGACCCTACATGAGCAGTTCTTC. It yields the protein CATSDSGTGTLHEQFF.

The V gene is TRBV2, the J gene TRBJ2-1; 13 bases map to TRBD2. V trimming: 10 bases; J trimming: 5 bases; junction bases outside the gene matches: 5. Germline loops: CDR1 SNHLY, CDR2 FYNNEI. This CDR3 spans 14 amino acids. The CDR3 nucleotides read TGTGCCATAGGGGGACTAGCGGGAAACAATGAGCAGTTCTTC. This codes for CAIGGLAGNNEQFF.

This clone appeared a few times. The chain is built from TRBV27 and TRBJ2-3; D uncertain. V gave up 3 bases and J gave up 1 base, with 5 bases separating them. From germline, CDR1 is MNHEY and CDR2 SMNVEV (reference sequence). The CDR3 is 13 residues long. In DNA form, the CDR3 reads TGTGCCAGCAGTTTGTTCGGCACAGATACGCAGTATTTT. Its protein product is CASSLFGTDTQYF.

The rearrangement links TRBV6-5 to TRBJ2-7, with TRBD1 matching over 8 bases. The CDR3 runs 14 residues. After removal of 6 bases from V and 3 bases from J, the junction contained 7 bases not matched to a gene. Germline loops: CDR1 MNHEY, CDR2 SVGAGI. CDR3 protein: CASRGTGRLYEQYF. The CDR3 bases are TGTGCCAGCAGGGGGACAGGTAGGCTCTACGAGCAGTACTTC.

The chain recombines TRBV7-2 with TRBJ2-5; TRBD2 matches at 7 bases. The CDR3 runs to 16 residues. J lost 0 bases, V lost 1 base, and 5 bases had no gene match. The germline V gene encodes CDR1 SGHTA and CDR2 FQGNSA. CDR3 nucleotide sequence: TGTGCCAGCAGCTTAGGGCTACTAGCGTACCAAGAGACCCAGTACTTC. Protein: CASSLGLLAYQETQYF.

This clone has just one count. The rearrangement joins TRBV5-6 to TRBJ2-7; 8 bases match TRBD1. CDR3 size: 15 residues. V trimming: 4 bases; J trimming: 1 base; junction bases outside the gene matches: 7. CDR1 is SGHDT and CDR2 is YYEEEE in the germline V gene. The CDR3 DNA reads as TGTGCCAGCAGCCCGCCCGGGACAGGTTCCTACGAGCAGTACTTC. Protein: CASSPPGTGSYEQYF.

This chain uses TRBV29-1 with TRBJ2-5; D is possibly TRBD2 (6 bases). The germline CDR1 and CDR2 sequences are SQVTM and ANQGSEA. V lost 7 bases, J lost 4 bases, and 7 bases lay in between. The CDR3 consists of 10 residues. CDR3 residues: CSAGGETQYF. The CDR3 DNA reads as TGCAGCGCCGGGGGAGAGACCCAGTACTTC.

V and J are TRBV19 and TRBJ2-7; TRBD1 matches at 7 bases. The CDR3 consists of 14 residues. Germline assignment: CDR1 LNHDA and CDR2 SQIVND (reference sequence). The V segment lost 6 bases and the J segment 5 bases; nucleotides outside the gene matches: 10. CDR3: CASRHGTEGDEQYF. DNA for the CDR3: TGTGCCAGTAGGCACGGGACAGAAGGTGACGAGCAGTACTTC.

The V gene is TRBV18, the J gene TRBJ2-5; the D gene is possibly TRBD1 (5 bases). The germline V and J ends were trimmed by 6 bases and 9 bases, with 14 bases remaining between them. The CDR3 length is 12 residues. Germline CDR1 reads KGHSH; CDR2 reads LQKENI. This CDR3 is CASSPPQGSQYF. Written as DNA, the CDR3 is TGTGCCAGCTCGCCGCCTCAGGGATCCCAGTACTTC.

The chain is built from TRBV9 and TRBJ2-2; D might be TRBD2 (5 bases). The ends were cut back, 3 bases at V and 4 bases at J, with 13 bases in the middle. CDR3 size: 15 residues. CDR1 SGDLS and CDR2 YYNGEE come from the germline V gene. This chain's CDR3 is CASSADVAPTGELFF. The CDR3 nucleotides are TGTGCCAGCAGCGCAGACGTAGCGCCCACCGGGGAGCTGTTTTTT.

The V and J genes are TRBV28 and TRBJ1-5; the match to TRBD1 covers 7 bases. V shed 2 bases and J 3 bases; nucleotides not matched to a gene: 10. In germline, CDR1 is MDHEN, CDR2 SYDVKM. The CDR3 has 17 amino acids. The CDR3 coding sequence is TGTGCCAGCAGTTTAAAAGGAGTAAGGGGGCCCAATCAGCCCCAGCATTTT. This sequence encodes CASSLKGVRGPNQPQHF.

The chain recombines TRBV7-9 with TRBJ1-5; 8 positions agree with TRBD1. V lost 3 bases to trimming and J lost 5 bases; unmatched junction nucleotides: 9. This CDR3 spans 16 amino acids. Germline CDR1 SEHNR, CDR2 FQNEAQ (reference sequence). CDR3 protein: CASSFGVDRGDQPQHF. Written as DNA, the CDR3 is TGTGCCAGCAGCTTCGGCGTAGACAGGGGTGATCAGCCCCAGCATTTT.

This clone was recorded once. This chain connects TRBV7-2 to TRBJ2-7; 7 nucleotides line up with TRBD2. The CDR3 is made up of 14 amino acids. Trimming removed 3 bases from V and 2 bases from J; junction bases left unmatched: 4. Germline CDR1 reads SGHTA; CDR2 reads FQGNSA. CDR3 nucleotide sequence: TGTGCCAGCAGCTTGCGGGAGACGGCCTACGAGCAGTACTTC. This translates into CASSLRETAYEQYF.